The rows below give T cell receptor beta chains drawn from one sample of a study of T cell repertoires and leukemia-associated antigens. TCRdb reprocessed the 5' RACE reads via MiXCR and lists one record per CDR3 protein. The table records roughly 13,000 distinct CDR3 sequences, 35% to 45% of them present only once. No antigen has been assigned to these receptors. Source material: CD3+ T cells sorted from blood and cultured. Every receptor here comes from a female donor in good health. Each CDR3 is given without its conserved first and last residue.

j_call	v_call	cdr3_aa
TRBJ2-7	TRBV5-1	ASKLGLAGRVEDEQY
TRBJ2-7	TRBV20-1	SARDIAGDLSEQY
TRBJ2-3	TRBV12-3/TRBV12-4	ASSYSGTGITDTQY
TRBJ2-4	TRBV20-1	SARGLSRGDIQY
TRBJ2-7	TRBV12-2	ARRLTERQGYEQY
TRBJ1-4	TRBV5-1	ASGLLAGDGEKLF
TRBJ2-3	TRBV3-1	ASSGELSTDTQY
TRBJ2-5	TRBV20-1	SARDGQGRMGTQY
TRBJ2-1	TRBV28	ASSRLAGRSQNEQF
TRBJ2-2	TRBV25-1	ASSNLRTGELF